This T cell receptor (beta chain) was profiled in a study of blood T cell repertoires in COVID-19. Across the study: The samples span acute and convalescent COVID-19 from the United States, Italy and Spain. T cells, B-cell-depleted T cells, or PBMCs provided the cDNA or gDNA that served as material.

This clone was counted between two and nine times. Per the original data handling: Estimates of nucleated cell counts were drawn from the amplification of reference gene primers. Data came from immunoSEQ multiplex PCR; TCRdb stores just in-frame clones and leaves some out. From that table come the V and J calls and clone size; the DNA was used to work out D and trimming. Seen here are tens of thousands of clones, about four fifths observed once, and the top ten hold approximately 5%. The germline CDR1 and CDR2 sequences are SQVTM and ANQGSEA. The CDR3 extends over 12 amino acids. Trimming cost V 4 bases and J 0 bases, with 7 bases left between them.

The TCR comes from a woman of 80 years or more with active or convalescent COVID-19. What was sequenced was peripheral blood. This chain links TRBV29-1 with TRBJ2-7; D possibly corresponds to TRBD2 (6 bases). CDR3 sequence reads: CSVGDFSYEQYF. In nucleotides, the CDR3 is TGCAGCGTTGGGGACTTCTCCTACGAGCAGTACTTC.